The present T cell receptor beta chain was sequenced within a study of blood T cell repertoires in COVID-19. Whole-study context: Donors in the United States, Italy and Spain gave samples during acute or convalescent COVID-19.

Sequenced by immunoSEQ multiplex PCR; TCRdb stores in-frame clones only, minus some. The sample records about 140,000 clones, roughly 85% being singletons. Looked up from germline, CDR1 is MDHEN and CDR2 is SYDVKM. The CDR3 has 15 residues. Trimming cost V 5 bases and J 8 bases; bases outside gene matches: 8. Material for sequencing was peripheral blood. The V gene is TRBV28, the J gene TRBJ2-3, with 12 bases lining up with TRBD2. The receptor was isolated from a man in his fifties with acute or convalescent COVID-19. This chain's CDR3 is CASSPSSGRAGTQYF. CDR3 in DNA: TGTGCCAGCAGTCCGTCTAGCGGGAGGGCCGGTACGCAGTATTTT.